This T cell receptor (beta chain) was recovered during a study of T cells in localized non-small cell lung cancer. Some clones are missing from TCRdb's copy, which holds only in-frame ones; the method was immunoSEQ multiplex PCR. The sample lists tens of thousands of clones; roughly four fifths were seen once. The clonotype originates from a man aged 35 to 70 with stage II lung adenocarcinoma. The sequencing here drew on PBMCs, taken before any cancer treatment.

The CDR3 spells CASTPGGPNEKLFF. CDR3 DNA: TGTGCCAGCACCCCCGGGGGACCAAATGAAAAACTGTTTTTT. The chain recombines TRBV5-5 with TRBJ1-4; D might be TRBD1 (5 bases). Germline CDR1 is SGHKS and CDR2 is YYEKEE (reference sequence). With 6 bases removed from V and 5 bases from J, the gap between germline ends came to 14 bases. The CDR3 runs 14 residues.